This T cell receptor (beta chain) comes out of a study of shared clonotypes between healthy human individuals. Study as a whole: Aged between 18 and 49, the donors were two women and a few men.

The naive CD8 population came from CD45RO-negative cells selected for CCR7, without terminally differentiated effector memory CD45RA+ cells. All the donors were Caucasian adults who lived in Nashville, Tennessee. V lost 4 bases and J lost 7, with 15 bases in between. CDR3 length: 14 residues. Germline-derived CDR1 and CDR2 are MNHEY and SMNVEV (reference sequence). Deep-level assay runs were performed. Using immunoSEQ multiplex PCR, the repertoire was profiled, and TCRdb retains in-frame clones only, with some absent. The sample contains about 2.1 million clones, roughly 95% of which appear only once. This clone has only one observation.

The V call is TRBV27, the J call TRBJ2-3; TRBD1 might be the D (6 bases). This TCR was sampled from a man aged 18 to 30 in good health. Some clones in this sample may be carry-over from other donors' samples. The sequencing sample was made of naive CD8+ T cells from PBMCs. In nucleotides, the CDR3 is TGTGCCAGCAGTTCCCAAAATTGGGGGCATACGCAGTATTTT. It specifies CASSSQNWGHTQYF.